The rows below give T cell receptor beta chains drawn from one sample of a study of shared clonotypes between healthy human individuals. Using immunoSEQ multiplex PCR, the repertoire was profiled, and TCRdb retains in-frame clones only, with some absent. The sample has 2 million to 3 million clones, roughly 93% seen once. Sequences were obtained from naive CD4+ T cells from PBMCs. The receptor set was obtained from a man aged 18 to 30 in good health. Some clones in this sample may be carry-over from other donors' samples. Both conserved end residues are trimmed from each CDR3. The D gene is left open where the match is weak.

v_call: TRBV7-2
d_call: TRBD1
cdr3_aa: ASSRDRDTEAF

v_call: TRBV2
d_call: -
cdr3_aa: ASSDLNGGAEAF

v_call: TRBV6-1
d_call: -
cdr3_aa: ASSGVGRNEQF

v_call: TRBV6-1
d_call: -
cdr3_aa: ASSEEGWEAYGYT

v_call: TRBV27
d_call: -
cdr3_aa: ASTSWGTPSYEQY

v_call: TRBV5-1
d_call: -
cdr3_aa: ASSLGGVEQY

v_call: TRBV7-2
d_call: TRBD1
cdr3_aa: ASSPRASTGGNTEAF

v_call: TRBV7-3
d_call: TRBD1
cdr3_aa: ASSADRGPYEQY

v_call: TRBV2
d_call: -
cdr3_aa: ASSENKGGSGELF

v_call: TRBV7-8
d_call: -
cdr3_aa: ASSFYASVPSGTGELF

v_call: TRBV2
d_call: -
cdr3_aa: ASRRGPNTGELF

v_call: TRBV28
d_call: -
cdr3_aa: ASSSSAGAPSYEQY

v_call: TRBV5-1
d_call: -
cdr3_aa: ASSPRMGNEKLF

v_call: TRBV28
d_call: -
cdr3_aa: ASGGSLNTGELF

v_call: TRBV5-1
d_call: -
cdr3_aa: ASFEPGGEAF

v_call: TRBV7-7
d_call: -
cdr3_aa: ASSPGTNEQF

v_call: TRBV29-1
d_call: -
cdr3_aa: SVTNPNADTQY

v_call: TRBV5-1
d_call: -
cdr3_aa: ASSLDGGRNYGYT

v_call: TRBV28
d_call: -
cdr3_aa: ASSLRDQPQH

v_call: TRBV4-1
d_call: -
cdr3_aa: ASSQTASRVNEQF

v_call: TRBV7-6
d_call: -
cdr3_aa: ASSLVDRYQETQY

v_call: TRBV6-5
d_call: TRBD1
cdr3_aa: ASSLQGARYEQY